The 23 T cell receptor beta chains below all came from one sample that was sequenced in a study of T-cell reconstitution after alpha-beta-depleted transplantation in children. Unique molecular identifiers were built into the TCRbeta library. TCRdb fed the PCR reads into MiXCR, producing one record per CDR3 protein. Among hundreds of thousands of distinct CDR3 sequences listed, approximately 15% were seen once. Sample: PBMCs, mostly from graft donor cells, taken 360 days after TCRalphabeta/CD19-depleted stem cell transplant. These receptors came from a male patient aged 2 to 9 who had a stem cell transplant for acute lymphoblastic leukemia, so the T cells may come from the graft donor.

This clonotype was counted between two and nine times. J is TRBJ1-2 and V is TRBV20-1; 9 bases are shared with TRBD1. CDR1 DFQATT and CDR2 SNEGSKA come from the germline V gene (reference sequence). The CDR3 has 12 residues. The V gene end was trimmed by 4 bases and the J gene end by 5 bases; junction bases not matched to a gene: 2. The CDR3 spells CSAKQGAYGYTF. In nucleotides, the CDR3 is TGCAGTGCTAAACAGGGGGCGTATGGCTACACCTTC.

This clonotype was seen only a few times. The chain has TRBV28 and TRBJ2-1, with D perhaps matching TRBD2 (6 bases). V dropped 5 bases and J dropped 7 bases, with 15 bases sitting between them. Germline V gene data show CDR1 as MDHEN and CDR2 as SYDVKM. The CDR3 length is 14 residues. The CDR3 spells CASSLGLLMNEQFF. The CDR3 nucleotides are TGTGCCAGCAGTCTGGGACTGCTAATGAATGAGCAGTTCTTC.

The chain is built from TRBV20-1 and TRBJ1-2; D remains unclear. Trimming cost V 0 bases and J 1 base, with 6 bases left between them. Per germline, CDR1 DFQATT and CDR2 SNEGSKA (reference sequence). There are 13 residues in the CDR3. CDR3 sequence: CSAREGDNYGYTF. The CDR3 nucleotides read TGCAGTGCTAGAGAGGGCGATAACTATGGCTACACCTTC.

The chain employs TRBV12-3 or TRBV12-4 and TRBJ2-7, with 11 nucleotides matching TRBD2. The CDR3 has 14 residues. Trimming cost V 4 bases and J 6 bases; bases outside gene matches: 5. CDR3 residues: CASSWASGGLEQYF. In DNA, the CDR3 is TGTGCCAGCAGTTGGGCTAGCGGGGGGCTCGAGCAGTACTTC.

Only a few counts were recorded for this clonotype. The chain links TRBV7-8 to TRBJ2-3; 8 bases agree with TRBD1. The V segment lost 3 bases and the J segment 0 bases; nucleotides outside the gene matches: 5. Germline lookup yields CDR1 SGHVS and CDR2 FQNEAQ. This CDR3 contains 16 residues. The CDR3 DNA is TGTGCCAGCAGCTTCCCAGGGGGCATTAGCACAGATACGCAGTATTTT. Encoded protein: CASSFPGGISTDTQYF.

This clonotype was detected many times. The CDR3 nucleotides are TGTGCCAGCAGGCCCGGGACAGTTTTGATCATGAACACTGAAGCTTTCTTT. Encoded protein: CASRPGTVLIMNTEAFF. The J gene is TRBJ1-1, the V gene TRBV3-1; 7 bases match TRBD1. The CDR3 runs to 17 residues. CDR1 and CDR2 from the germline V gene are LGHDT and YNNKEL (reference sequence). J was trimmed by 0 bases and V by 6 bases; bases with no gene match: 13.

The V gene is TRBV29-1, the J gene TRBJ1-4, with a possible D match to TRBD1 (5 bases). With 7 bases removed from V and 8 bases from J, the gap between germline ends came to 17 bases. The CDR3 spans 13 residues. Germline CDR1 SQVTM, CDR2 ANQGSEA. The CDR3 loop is CSGSGSKGEKLFF. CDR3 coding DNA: TGCAGCGGTTCAGGGTCCAAGGGGGAAAAACTGTTTTTT.

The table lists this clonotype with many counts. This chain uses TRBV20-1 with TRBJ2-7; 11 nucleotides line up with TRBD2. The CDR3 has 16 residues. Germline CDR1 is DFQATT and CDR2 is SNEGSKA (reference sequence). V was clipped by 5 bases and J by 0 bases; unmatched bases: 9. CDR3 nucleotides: TGCAGTGCTCCCGGGTGGGGACTAGCGGTCTCCTACGAGCAGTACTTC. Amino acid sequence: CSAPGWGLAVSYEQYF.

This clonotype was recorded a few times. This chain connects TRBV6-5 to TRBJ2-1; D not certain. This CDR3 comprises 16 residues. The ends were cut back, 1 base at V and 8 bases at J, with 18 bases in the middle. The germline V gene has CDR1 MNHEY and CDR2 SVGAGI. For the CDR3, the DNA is TGTGCCAGCAGTTACTGGGTGGGCACCACGACCGATGAGCAGTTCTTC. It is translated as CASSYWVGTTTDEQFF.

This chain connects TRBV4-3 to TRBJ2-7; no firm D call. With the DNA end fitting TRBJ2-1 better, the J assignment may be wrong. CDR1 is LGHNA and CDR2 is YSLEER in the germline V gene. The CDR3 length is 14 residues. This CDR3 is CASSQVLWGGEQFF. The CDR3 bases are TGCGCCAGCAGCCAAGTTCTATGGGGTGGCGAGCAGTTCTTC.

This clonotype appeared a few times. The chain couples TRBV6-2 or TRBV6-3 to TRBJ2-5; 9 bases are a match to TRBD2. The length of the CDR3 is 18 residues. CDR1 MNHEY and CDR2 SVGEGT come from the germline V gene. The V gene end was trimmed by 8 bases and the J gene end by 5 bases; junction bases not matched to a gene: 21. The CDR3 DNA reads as TGTGCCAGCCAGACCACCCGCGGGAGGGCCCGAGTGACGGAGACCCAGTACTTC. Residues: CASQTTRGRARVTETQYF.

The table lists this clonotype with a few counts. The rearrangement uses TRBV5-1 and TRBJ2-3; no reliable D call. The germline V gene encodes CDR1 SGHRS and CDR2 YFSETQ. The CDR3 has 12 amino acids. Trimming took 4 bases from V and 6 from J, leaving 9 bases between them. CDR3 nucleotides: TGCGCCAGCAGCCTCTTGGCTGATACGCAGTATTTT. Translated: CASSLLADTQYF.

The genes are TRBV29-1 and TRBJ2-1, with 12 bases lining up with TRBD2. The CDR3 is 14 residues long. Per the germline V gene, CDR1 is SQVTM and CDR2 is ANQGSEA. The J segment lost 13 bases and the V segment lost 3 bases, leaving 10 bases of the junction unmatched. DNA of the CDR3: TGCAGCGTTGACCTACTAGCGGGGGGCAAAGATCAGTTCTTC. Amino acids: CSVDLLAGGKDQFF.

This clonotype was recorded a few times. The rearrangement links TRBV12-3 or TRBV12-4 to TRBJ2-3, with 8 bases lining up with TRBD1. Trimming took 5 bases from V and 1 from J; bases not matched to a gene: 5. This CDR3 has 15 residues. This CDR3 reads CASSAKGQGTDTQYF. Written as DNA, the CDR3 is TGTGCCAGCAGTGCGAAGGGACAGGGCACAGATACGCAGTATTTT.

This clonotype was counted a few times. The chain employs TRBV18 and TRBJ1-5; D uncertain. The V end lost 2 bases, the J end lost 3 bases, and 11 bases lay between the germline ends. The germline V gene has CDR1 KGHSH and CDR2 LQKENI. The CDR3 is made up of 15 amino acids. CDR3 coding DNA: TGTGCCAGCTCACCAGGCAGCCTTCTCAATCAGCCCCAGCATTTT. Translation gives CASSPGSLLNQPQHF.

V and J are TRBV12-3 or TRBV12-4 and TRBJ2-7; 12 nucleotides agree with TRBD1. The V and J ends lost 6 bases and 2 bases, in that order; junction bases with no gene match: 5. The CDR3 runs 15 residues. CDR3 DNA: TGTGCCAGCAGACCAGGGACAGGGGGCCCCTACGAGCAGTACTTC. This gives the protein CASRPGTGGPYEQYF.

The DNA for the CDR3 is TGCAGCGTTGGGTACACTGAAGCTTTCTTT. The encoded protein is CSVGYTEAFF. The chain combines TRBV29-1 with TRBJ1-1; D is unresolved. CDR3 length equals 10 residues. V was shortened by 4 bases and J by 3 bases, with 3 bases between the two germline ends. CDR1 is SQVTM, CDR2 ANQGSEA, per germline.

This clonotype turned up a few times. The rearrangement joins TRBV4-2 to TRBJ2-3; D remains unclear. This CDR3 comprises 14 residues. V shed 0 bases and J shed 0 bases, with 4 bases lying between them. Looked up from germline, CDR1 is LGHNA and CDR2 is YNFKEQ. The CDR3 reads CASSQDGSTDTQYF. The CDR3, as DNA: TGTGCCAGCAGCCAAGACGGTAGCACAGATACGCAGTATTTT.

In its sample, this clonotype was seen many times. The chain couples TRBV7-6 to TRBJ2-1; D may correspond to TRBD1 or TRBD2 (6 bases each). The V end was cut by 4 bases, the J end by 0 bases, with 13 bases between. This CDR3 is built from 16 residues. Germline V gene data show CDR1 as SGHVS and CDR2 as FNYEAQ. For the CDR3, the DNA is TGTGCCAGCAGCTCCTCGGGGGCGAGCTCCTACAATGAGCAGTTCTTC. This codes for CASSSSGASSYNEQFF.

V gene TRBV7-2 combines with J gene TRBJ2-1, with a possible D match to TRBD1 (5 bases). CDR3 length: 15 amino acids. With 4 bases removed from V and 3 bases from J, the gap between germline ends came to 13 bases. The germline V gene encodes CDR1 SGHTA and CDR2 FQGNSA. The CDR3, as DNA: TGTGCCAGCAGCTCGGGTAGGGGTTTCTACAATGAGCAGTTCTTC. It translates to CASSSGRGFYNEQFF. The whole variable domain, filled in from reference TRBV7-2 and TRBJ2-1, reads GAGVSQSPSNKVTEKGKDVELRCDPISGHTALYWYRQSLGQGLEFLIYFQGNSAPDKSGLPSDRFSAERTGGSVSTLTIQRTQQEDSAVYLCASSSGRGFYNEQFFGPGTRLTVL.

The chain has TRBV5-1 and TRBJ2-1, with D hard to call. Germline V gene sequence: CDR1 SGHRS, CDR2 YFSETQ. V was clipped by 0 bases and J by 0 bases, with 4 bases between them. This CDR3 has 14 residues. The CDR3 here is CASSLVISYNEQFF. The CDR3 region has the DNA TGCGCCAGCAGCTTGGTGATCTCCTACAATGAGCAGTTCTTC.

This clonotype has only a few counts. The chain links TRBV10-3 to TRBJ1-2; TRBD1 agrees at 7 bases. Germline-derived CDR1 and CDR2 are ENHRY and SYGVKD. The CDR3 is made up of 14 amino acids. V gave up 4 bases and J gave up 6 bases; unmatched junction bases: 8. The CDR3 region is CAISGVGTANGYTF. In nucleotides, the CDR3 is TGTGCCATCAGTGGAGTTGGGACAGCAAATGGCTACACCTTC.

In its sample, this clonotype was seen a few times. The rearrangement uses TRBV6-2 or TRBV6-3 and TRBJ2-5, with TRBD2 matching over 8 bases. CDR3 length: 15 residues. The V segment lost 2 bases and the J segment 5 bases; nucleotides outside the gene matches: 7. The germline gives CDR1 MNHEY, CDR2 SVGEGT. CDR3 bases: TGTGCCAGCAGTTACGATCTCGGCGGGAGGGAGACCCAGTACTTC. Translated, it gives CASSYDLGGRETQYF.